This entry lists 11 T cell receptor beta chains sequenced from one sample in a study of blood T cells in healthy people across ages. A J-beta primer mix and a sample-barcoded 5' primer were used in a second PCR of roughly 7 to 12 cycles. TCRdb fed the 5' RACE reads into MiXCR, producing one record per CDR3 protein. The sample lists about 1,500,000 distinct CDR3 sequences; roughly 28% were seen once. Specimen: blood. These receptors were collected from a woman in her twenties or thirties in good health.

This clonotype appeared many times. The chain recombines TRBV9 with TRBJ2-3, with D uncertain. CDR1 is SGDLS and CDR2 is YYNGEE in the germline V gene. This CDR3 spans 14 amino acids. V was cut by 4 bases and J by 10 bases, with 19 bases left in between. CDR3 sequence (DNA): TGTGCCAGCAGCCCCTCCTCCCTAGACAATGCGCAGTATTTT. Translating it yields CASSPSSLDNAQYF.

This clonotype was detected a few times. The chain links TRBV28 to TRBJ2-5; 7 bases line up with TRBD1. The CDR3 contains 15 residues. V trimming: 5 bases; J trimming: 0 bases; junction bases outside the gene matches: 6. Germline V gene lookup returns CDR1 MDHEN and CDR2 SYDVKM. The CDR3 bases are TGTGCCAGCAGTCTCTCCGGGACAGACCAAGAGACCCAGTACTTC. It specifies CASSLSGTDQETQYF.

The sample holds a few counts of this clonotype. The chain recombines TRBV28 with TRBJ1-2; tentative D call: TRBD1 (5 bases). Trimming removed 6 bases at V and 8 bases at J, with 7 bases between. This CDR3 has 10 amino acids. Per germline, CDR1 MDHEN and CDR2 SYDVKM. The CDR3 nucleotides read TGTGCCAGCAGCTGGGGGGGCTACACCTTC. Residues: CASSWGGYTF.

This chain uses TRBV7-9 with TRBJ1-2, with a weak D call TRBD1 (6 bases). The germline CDR1 and CDR2 sequences are SEHNR and FQNEAQ (reference sequence). Trimming took off 5 bases at V and 7 bases at J, with 20 bases between the two ends. This CDR3 is 15 amino acids long. This CDR3 is CASSPTGGGSVGYTF. As DNA, the CDR3 is TGTGCCAGCAGCCCCACCGGGGGGGGCTCGGTTGGCTACACCTTC.

There are many counts of this clonotype. The DNA for the CDR3 is TGTGCCAGCAGTTTAGGTGTGGGGGGGGCAGAGCAGTTCTTC. Its translation: CASSLGVGGAEQFF. This chain uses TRBV12-3 or TRBV12-4 with TRBJ2-1; D perhaps matches TRBD2 (7 bases). The length of the CDR3 is 14 residues. Trimming pared 1 base from V and 10 bases from J, leaving 14 bases between.

V and J are TRBV30 and TRBJ1-5; 7 bases agree with TRBD1. V was clipped by 5 bases and J by 2 bases; unmatched bases: 15. Germline CDR1 GTSNPN, CDR2 SVGIG (reference sequence). This CDR3 has 17 residues. CDR3 in DNA: TGTGCCTGGGGGAGACAGGGAATAACTGGGGGCAATCAGCCCCAGCATTTT. This encodes CAWGRQGITGGNQPQHF.

The chain recombines TRBV7-2 with TRBJ2-5, with 12 bases lining up with TRBD2. Per the germline V gene, CDR1 is SGHTA and CDR2 is FQGNSA. V lost 5 bases, J lost 2 bases, and 6 bases stayed unmatched. This CDR3 is 16 amino acids long. The CDR3 spells CASSRATSGGQETQYF. Here the CDR3 DNA reads TGTGCCAGCAGCCGCGCCACTAGCGGGGGGCAAGAGACCCAGTACTTC.

This clonotype was seen only a few times. The V and J genes are TRBV29-1 and TRBJ1-1, with unresolved D. Germline loops: CDR1 SQVTM, CDR2 ANQGSEA. Deletions cut 1 base from V and 5 bases from J, with 11 bases between. This CDR3 comprises 13 residues. CDR3 DNA: TGCAGCGTTGAAGGGTCGGAGGGAACTGAAGCTTTCTTT. Residues: CSVEGSEGTEAFF. Drawing the rest from reference TRBV29-1 and TRBJ1-1, the complete variable domain is SAVISQKPSRDICQRGTSLTIQCQVDSQVTMMFWYRQQPGQSLTLIATANQGSEATYESGFVIDKFPISRPNLTFSTLTVSNMSPEDSSIYLCSVEGSEGTEAFFGQGTRLTVV.

This chain joins TRBV7-2 and TRBJ2-7; no clear D. The CDR3 consists of 11 residues. Germline CDR1 and CDR2: SGHTA and FQGNSA. V was cut by 8 bases and J by 7 bases, with 12 bases left in between. CDR3 nucleotide sequence: TGTGCCAGCCGGTGGGGTTTAGAGCAGTACTTC. It specifies CASRWGLEQYF. The whole variable domain, remainder taken from reference TRBV7-2 and TRBJ2-7, is GAGVSQSPSNKVTEKGKDVELRCDPISGHTALYWYRQSLGQGLEFLIYFQGNSAPDKSGLPSDRFSAERTGGSVSTLTIQRTQQEDSAVYLCASRWGLEQYFGPGTRLTVT.

This clonotype was seen many times. V is TRBV18 and J is TRBJ2-7, with TRBD2 identical over 7 bases. This CDR3 has 15 residues. In germline, CDR1 is KGHSH, CDR2 LQKENI. The V segment lost 4 bases and the J segment 9 bases; nucleotides outside the gene matches: 15. The CDR3 is CASSRRERGDRGQYF. CDR3 in DNA: TGTGCCAGCTCACGCCGCGAGCGGGGAGATCGAGGGCAGTACTTC.

The CDR3 sequence: CSARWRNGDGELFF. The CDR3 nucleotides are TGCAGTGCTAGGTGGAGGAACGGGGACGGGGAGCTGTTTTTT. The genes are TRBV20-1 and TRBJ2-2, with D possibly matching TRBD2 (5 bases). Looked up from germline, CDR1 is DFQATT and CDR2 is SNEGSKA (reference sequence). The CDR3 extends over 14 amino acids. The V end lost 3 bases, the J end lost 7 bases, and 15 bases lay between the germline ends.